Each of the 30 T cell receptor beta chains below was sequenced from the same sample in a study of blood T cell repertoires in COVID-19. Clones were read by immunoSEQ multiplex PCR, and TCRdb kept only the in-frame ones, dropping some. Of some 130,000 clones detected, roughly nine tenths appear once; the ten largest clones hold more than 9.5%. Sequencing was done on a sample of peripheral blood. These receptors all come from a woman in her seventies with COVID-19, enrolled during active disease.

The J gene is TRBJ2-7, the V gene TRBV6-5, with D uncertain. Germline CDR1 MNHEY, CDR2 SVGAGI. Trimming cost V 5 bases and J 0 bases, with 11 bases left between them. This CDR3 is 14 amino acids long. CDR3 protein: CASSMRRSSYEQYF. The CDR3 DNA reads as TGTGCCAGCAGTATGCGCAGGTCCTCCTACGAGCAGTACTTC.

The chain links TRBV3-1 (or the pseudogene TRBV3-2) to TRBJ2-3; TRBD2 aligns across 12 bases. The CDR3 totals 18 residues. The germline CDR1 and CDR2 sequences are LGHDT and YNNKEL (reference sequence). The V and J ends lost 4 bases and 0 bases, in that order; junction bases with no gene match: 8. This CDR3 is CASSPGTTSGGSTDTQYF. The CDR3, as DNA: TGTGCCAGCAGCCCCGGTACGACTAGCGGGGGCAGCACAGATACGCAGTATTTT.

V is TRBV4-1 and J is TRBJ2-3; TRBD2 agrees at 12 bases. This CDR3 region has 18 residues. With V trimmed by 2 bases and J by 7 bases, 13 bases remained unmatched. CDR1 and CDR2 from the germline V gene are MGHRA and YSYEKL. Here the CDR3 reads CASSQNIFLAGGLNTQYF. In DNA, the CDR3 is TGCGCCAGCAGCCAAAATATATTCCTAGCGGGGGGGCTGAATACGCAGTATTTT.

The chain employs TRBV7-9 and TRBJ1-1; the D gene is possibly TRBD1 (6 bases). The CDR3 spans 15 residues. V shed 5 bases and J shed 0 bases, with 13 bases lying between them. CDR1 SEHNR and CDR2 FQNEAQ come from the germline V gene (reference sequence). The CDR3 here is CASSIRAGVNTEAFF. CDR3 nucleotides: TGTGCCAGCAGCATACGAGCAGGGGTGAACACTGAAGCTTTCTTT. The variable domain in full, completed from reference TRBV7-9 and TRBJ1-1, reads DTGVSQNPRHKITKRGQNVTFRCDPISEHNRLYWYRQTLGQGPEFLTYFQNEAQLEKSRLLSDRFSAERPKGSFSTLEIQRTEQGDSAMYLCASSIRAGVNTEAFFGQGTRLTVV.

The rearrangement links TRBV28 to TRBJ2-1, with 10 positions matching TRBD1. With V trimmed by 4 bases and J by 6 bases, 9 bases remained unmatched. The CDR3 totals 16 residues. Germline values: CDR1 MDHEN, CDR2 SYDVKM. CDR3 nucleotide sequence: TGTGCCAGCAGTTCCCCACGGGACAGGGGAGGCAATGAGCAGTTCTTC. Its protein is CASSSPRDRGGNEQFF.

V usage is TRBV3-1 (or the pseudogene TRBV3-2) and J usage is TRBJ1-3; D is undetermined. From germline, CDR1 is LGHDT and CDR2 YNNKEL (reference sequence). This CDR3 contains 19 residues. V was trimmed by 0 bases and J by 0 bases, leaving 18 bases between them. Here the CDR3 DNA reads TGTGCCAGCAGCCAAGACTCGGGGAGGCTCTACTCCTCTGGAAACACCATATATTTT. Translation: CASSQDSGRLYSSGNTIYF.

The V gene is TRBV20-1, the J gene TRBJ1-2; a possible D gene is TRBD1 (5 bases). The CDR3 sequence is 11 residues long. The germline V gene encodes CDR1 DFQATT and CDR2 SNEGSKA (reference sequence). The V and J ends lost 6 bases and 4 bases respectively, with 9 bases between them. The CDR3 region has the DNA TGCAGTGCCCCTGACAGCTATGGCTACACCTTC. Translated, it gives CSAPDSYGYTF.

This rearrangement joins TRBV5-1 to TRBJ1-1; 7 bases align to TRBD1. The CDR3 loop spans 13 amino acids. V gave up 4 bases and J gave up 8 bases; unmatched junction bases: 8. CDR1 and CDR2 (germline): SGHRS, YFSETQ. In DNA form, the CDR3 reads TGCGCCAGCAGCCCTGAGGGGGCAGGGGAAGCTTTCTTT. This sequence encodes CASSPEGAGEAFF.

The chain employs TRBV2 and TRBJ1-3; possibly TRBD1 for D (5 bases). The germline V gene has CDR1 SNHLY and CDR2 FYNNEI. The CDR3 has 16 residues. Trimming took 4 bases from V and 5 from J, leaving 18 bases between them. The DNA of the CDR3 is TGTGCCAGCAGTGTCGGGGGTTCGGTCGGCCGAAACACCATATATTTT. It specifies CASSVGGSVGRNTIYF. The full variable domain, with the rest looked up from reference TRBV2 and TRBJ1-3, is EPEVTQTPSHQVTQMGQEVILRCVPISNHLYFYWYRQILGQKVEFLVSFYNNEISEKSEIFDDQFSVERPDGSNFTLKIRSTKLEDSAMYFCASSVGGSVGRNTIYFGEGSWLTVV.

The J gene is TRBJ2-7, the V gene TRBV29-1; 12 positions match TRBD1. V dropped 7 bases and J dropped 7; count of bases not matched to a gene: 14. The germline V gene encodes CDR1 SQVTM and CDR2 ANQGSEA. The CDR3 spans 15 residues. The CDR3 DNA reads as TGCAGCGCCCGCGTCCCGGGACAGGGGGCAGGGGAGCAGTACTTC. Translating gives CSARVPGQGAGEQYF.

V is TRBV28 and J is TRBJ1-2, with D possibly matching TRBD1 (5 bases). The ends were cut back, 11 bases at V and 4 bases at J, with 23 bases in the middle. The CDR3 loop spans 15 amino acids. Germline CDR1 reads MDHEN; CDR2 reads SYDVKM. The CDR3 reads CAGKPPGVQGYGYTF. CDR3 nucleotide sequence: TGTGCCGGAAAGCCCCCAGGAGTTCAGGGCTATGGCTACACCTTC.

The rearrangement links TRBV7-8 to TRBJ1-2; D is undetermined. This CDR3 comprises 11 residues. The germline CDR1 and CDR2 sequences are SGHVS and FQNEAQ. V lost 1 base and J 6 bases, leaving 3 bases between the germline ends. The CDR3 loop reads CASSLGDGYTF. CDR3 in DNA: TGTGCCAGCAGCTTAGGAGATGGCTACACCTTC. The full variable domain, completed using reference TRBV7-8 and TRBJ1-2, is GAGVSQSPRYKVAKRGQDVALRCDPISGHVSLFWYQQALGQGPEFLTYFQNEAQLDKSGLPSDRFFAERPEGSVSTLKIQRTQQEDSAVYLCASSLGDGYTFGSGTRLTVV.

The chain links TRBV6-1 to TRBJ1-2; 10 bases are shared with TRBD1. Looked up from germline, CDR1 is MNHNS and CDR2 is SASEGT. The CDR3 contains 15 residues. Losses at the gene ends were 0 bases for V and 8 bases for J; bases not matched to a gene: 6. The CDR3 DNA follows: TGTGCCAGCAGTGAAGCGCCGGGACAGGGGTCCGGCTACACCTTC. It yields the protein CASSEAPGQGSGYTF.

The chain uses TRBV28 and TRBJ1-4, with TRBD1 identical over 9 bases. The CDR3 contains 15 residues. Trimming took 6 bases from V and 5 from J; bases not matched to a gene: 7. CDR1 is MDHEN and CDR2 is SYDVKM in the germline V gene. The CDR3: CASRIAGTGNEKLFF. The CDR3 DNA reads TGTGCCAGCAGAATTGCCGGGACAGGGAATGAAAAACTGTTTTTT.

The V call is TRBV6-1, the J call TRBJ2-3; D not resolved. Trimming removed 3 bases from V and 5 bases from J, with 9 bases in between. This CDR3 has 13 amino acids. Germline V gene sequence: CDR1 MNHNS, CDR2 SASEGT. The CDR3 DNA sequence: TGTGCCAGCAGTGATCACTTAAGAGATACGCAGTATTTT. Translated: CASSDHLRDTQYF.

In the case of this clone: One end of the junction varies from germline; a read error may be responsible. V is TRBV6-2 or TRBV6-3 and J is TRBJ2-7; 8 bases map to TRBD2. There are 15 residues in the CDR3. Germline CDR1 MNHEY, CDR2 SVGEGT. CDR3: CASSHYGGGPLIADF. The DNA of the CDR3 is TGTGCCAGCAGCCACTACGGCGGGGGGCCCCTCATAGCGGACTTC.

This clone was detected a few times. This chain connects TRBV6-5 to TRBJ2-7; D is undetermined. The germline gives CDR1 MNHEY, CDR2 SVGAGI. The CDR3 covers 11 residues. V lost 6 bases, J lost 6 bases, and 9 bases lay in between. The CDR3 loop is CASSQVGEQYF. CDR3 nucleotides: TGTGCCAGCAGCCAAGTCGGCGAGCAGTACTTC.

The V and J genes are TRBV18 and TRBJ1-2, with D possibly TRBD1 on 5 matching bases. Per germline, CDR1 KGHSH and CDR2 LQKENI. The V end was cut by 2 bases, the J end by 3 bases, with 13 bases between. This CDR3 is built from 15 residues. CDR3 sequence (DNA): TGTGCCAGCTCACCAGGGGCGGGGTCCGACTATGGCTACACCTTC. This gives the protein CASSPGAGSDYGYTF.

This chain joins TRBV28 and TRBJ2-3; 7 bases fit TRBD2. Germline loops: CDR1 MDHEN, CDR2 SYDVKM. V trimming: 6 bases; J trimming: 0 bases; junction bases outside the gene matches: 0. CDR3 size: 13 residues. DNA for the CDR3: TGTGCCAGCAGGGGGGGGAGCACAGATACGCAGTATTTT. Translating gives CASRGGSTDTQYF.

The chain employs TRBV30 and TRBJ1-2; 7 bases are shared with TRBD1. Germline-derived CDR1 and CDR2 are GTSNPN and SVGIG (reference sequence). The trim removed 8 bases at V and 5 bases at J, leaving 14 bases unmatched. This CDR3 spans 14 amino acids. CDR3 sequence reads: CAVTPGQSFYGYTF. DNA for the CDR3: TGTGCCGTCACTCCGGGACAGAGCTTTTATGGCTACACCTTC. Full variable domain (remainder filled in from reference TRBV30 and TRBJ1-2): SQTIHQWPATLVQPVGSPLSLECTVEGTSNPNLYWYRQAAGRGLQLLFYSVGIGQISSEVPQNLSASRPQDRQFILSSKKLLLSDSGFYLCAVTPGQSFYGYTFGSGTRLTVV.

This rearrangement joins TRBV28 to TRBJ1-2; 9 nucleotides match TRBD1. This CDR3 contains 15 residues. Trimming took 6 bases from V and 7 from J; bases not matched to a gene: 12. The V gene's germline CDR1 is MDHEN and CDR2 SYDVKM. The CDR3 DNA is TGTGCCAGCAGCCCCGGGACAGGGTTACTAGGTGGCTACACCTTC. Protein sequence: CASSPGTGLLGGYTF.

The V gene is TRBV18, the J gene TRBJ1-2, with 11 bases that match TRBD1. Germline-derived CDR1 and CDR2 are KGHSH and LQKENI. This CDR3 comprises 13 residues. Trimming cost V 3 bases and J 7 bases; bases outside gene matches: 1. DNA for the CDR3: TGTGCCAGCTCACCGGACAGGGGGCTTGGCTACACCTTC. Protein: CASSPDRGLGYTF.

This clone has a handful of counts. The chain has TRBV5-8 and TRBJ1-4; TRBD1 agrees at 8 bases. The germline V gene encodes CDR1 SGHTS and CDR2 YDEGEE. The V and J ends lost 1 base and 8 bases, in that order; junction bases with no gene match: 7. This CDR3 is 15 amino acids long. CDR3 protein: CASSLTGGLEEKLFF. CDR3 sequence (DNA): TGTGCCAGCAGCTTGACAGGGGGTCTAGAGGAAAAACTGTTTTTT.

The gene calls are TRBV6-6 and TRBJ1-2; D is undetermined. There are 12 residues in the CDR3. Germline CDR1 MNHNY, CDR2 SVGAGI (reference sequence). The V end was cut by 4 bases, the J end by 7 bases, with 10 bases between. For the CDR3, the DNA is TGTGCCAGCAGTTTTTGGCCGGGTGGCTACACCTTC. This gives the protein CASSFWPGGYTF.

This chain uses TRBV5-4 with TRBJ2-3; 7 nucleotides match TRBD1. Germline V gene data show CDR1 as SGHNT and CDR2 as YYREEE (reference sequence). The CDR3 is 16 residues long. Losses at the gene ends were 4 bases for V and 5 bases for J; bases not matched to a gene: 13. The DNA of the CDR3 is TGTGCCAGCAGCGCGGGCCTTAGGGGGCAGGGAGATACGCAGTATTTT. Translation: CASSAGLRGQGDTQYF.

The CDR3 sequence: CASSPQGYNEQFF. The CDR3 coding sequence is TGTGCCAGCAGCCCCCAGGGCTACAATGAGCAGTTCTTC. The J gene is TRBJ2-1, the V gene TRBV5-4; a weak D match, TRBD1 (5 bases). Germline-derived CDR1 and CDR2 are SGHNT and YYREEE (reference sequence). V lost 4 bases and J lost 3, with 8 bases in between. The CDR3 has 13 residues.

This clone came up once. The chain uses TRBV6-1 and TRBJ1-5; TRBD1 is a possible D gene (5 bases). Deletions cut 2 bases from V and 0 bases from J, with 14 bases between. In germline, CDR1 is MNHNS, CDR2 SASEGT. The CDR3 has 17 amino acids. CDR3 nucleotides: TGTGCCAGCAGTGAAAGGGACGGAGGGTATAGCAATCAGCCCCAGCATTTT. Translated: CASSERDGGYSNQPQHF.

This sequence joins TRBV2 and TRBJ1-5; TRBD1 aligns across 8 bases. J lost 6 bases, V lost 6 bases, and 7 bases had no gene match. Germline CDR1 is SNHLY and CDR2 is FYNNEI. This CDR3 contains 14 residues. The DNA for the CDR3 is TGTGCCAGCAGCGCTCGACAGGGGTTTCAGCCCCAGCATTTT. This gives the protein CASSARQGFQPQHF.

This chain joins TRBV21-1 and TRBJ1-5. TRBV21-1 counts as a pseudogene. The length of the CDR3 is 16 residues. In DNA form, the CDR3 reads TGTGCCAGCAGCATCCTAGGCCCTGTTCGAGGCCAGCCCCAGCATTTT. Translated: CASSILGPVRGQPQHF.

The chain uses TRBV6-2 or TRBV6-3 and TRBJ2-1; TRBD1 matches at 7 bases. The CDR3 runs to 17 residues. V shed 0 bases, J shed 1 base, and the junction held 6 bases outside the gene matches. In germline, CDR1 is MNHEY, CDR2 SVGEGT. CDR3 region: CASSYSKAGGSYNEQFF. Written as DNA, the CDR3 is TGTGCCAGCAGTTACTCGAAGGCAGGGGGATCCTACAATGAGCAGTTCTTC.